The sequence of this T cell receptor beta chain was determined in a study of early T cells in non-severe SARS-CoV-2 infection. Per the germline V gene, CDR1 is SGHRS and CDR2 is YFSETQ. The CDR3 has 13 amino acids. The ends were cut back, 4 bases at V and 4 bases at J, with 10 bases in the middle. TCRdb ran MiXCR on the 5' RACE reads and lists one entry per CDR3 protein. The data contain tens of thousands of distinct CDR3 sequences, under 9.5% of them singletons. The TCR comes from an adult who was a healthcare worker with PCR-confirmed SARS-CoV-2 infection or an uninfected control (not recorded which). This chain uses TRBV5-1 with TRBJ2-3; no definite D call. Sequenced input: whole blood. The CDR3 region is CASSEVQPDTQYF. The CDR3 nucleotides read TGCGCCAGCAGCGAAGTTCAGCCAGATACGCAGTATTTT.